This is a list of T cell receptor beta chains from one sample in a study of T cells in Graves' hyperthyroidism and ophthalmopathy. A single record per CDR3 protein comes from TCRdb applying MiXCR to the multiplex PCR reads. Here the sample spans 250,000 or so distinct CDR3 sequences, approximately 14% being singletons. Input material: blood. These receptor sequences come from a woman between 50 and 59 years old with Graves' hyperthyroidism that later progressed to Graves' ophthalmopathy. Each CDR3 is given with its conserved first and last residue. The order of the fields is CDR3 protein, CDR3 DNA, clone size, V gene, J gene, D gene. The D gene is left open where the match is weak. Not all rows give a size; the values are once, few, many and, for expanded clones, a class.

cdr3_aa: CASSPGTGGLSTEAFF
cdr3_nt: TGTGCCAGCAGCCCCGGGACAGGGGGTTTGAGCACTGAAGCTTTCTTT
clone_size: -
v_call: TRBV7-9
j_call: TRBJ1-1
d_call: TRBD1

cdr3_aa: CASSSSTGNTIYF
cdr3_nt: TGTGCTAGCAGTTCCTCTACTGGAAACACCATATATTTT
clone_size: -
v_call: TRBV7-7
j_call: TRBJ1-3
d_call: -

cdr3_aa: CASGRGGITYEQYF
cdr3_nt: TGTGCCAGCGGGAGGGGCGGGATAACCTACGAGCAGTACTTC
clone_size: -
v_call: TRBV27
j_call: TRBJ2-7
d_call: TRBD2

cdr3_aa: CASSLSYGRTDTQYF
cdr3_nt: TGTGCCAGCAGTTTATCGTATGGGAGGACAGATACGCAGTATTTT
clone_size: many
v_call: TRBV27
j_call: TRBJ2-3
d_call: -

cdr3_aa: CASSLNAGANVLTF
cdr3_nt: TGTGCCAGCAGCTTAAATGCTGGGGCCAACGTCCTGACTTTC
clone_size: many
v_call: TRBV7-9
j_call: TRBJ2-6
d_call: -

cdr3_aa: CASKPAGSTEAFF
cdr3_nt: TGTGCCAGCAAGCCCGCCGGTTCCACTGAAGCTTTCTTT
clone_size: many
v_call: TRBV6-1
j_call: TRBJ1-1
d_call: -

cdr3_aa: CSEYYRVSGGAQYF
cdr3_nt: TGCAGTGAATACTACAGGGTCTCCGGTGGGGCCCAGTACTTC
clone_size: few
v_call: TRBV20-1
j_call: TRBJ2-5
d_call: -

cdr3_aa: CASSQDVAAFDTGELFF
cdr3_nt: TGTGCCAGCAGCCAAGATGTCGCAGCTTTCGACACCGGGGAGCTGTTTTTT
clone_size: -
v_call: TRBV3-1
j_call: TRBJ2-2
d_call: -

cdr3_aa: CASSVGDGYTF
cdr3_nt: TGTGCCAGCAGTGTAGGAGACGGCTACACCTTC
clone_size: -
v_call: TRBV25-1
j_call: TRBJ1-2
d_call: -

cdr3_aa: CASSEDSGTYNEQFF
cdr3_nt: TGTGCCAGCAGTGAAGATAGCGGTACTTACAATGAGCAGTTCTTC
clone_size: many
v_call: TRBV2
j_call: TRBJ2-1
d_call: -

cdr3_aa: CASSEGIGGQFQPQHF
cdr3_nt: TGTGCCAGCAGTGAAGGTATAGGGGGACAGTTCCAGCCCCAGCATTTT
clone_size: many
v_call: TRBV2
j_call: TRBJ1-5
d_call: TRBD1

cdr3_aa: CASSWLAGGSTDTQYF
cdr3_nt: TGCGCCAGCAGCTGGTTAGCGGGAGGAAGCACAGATACGCAGTATTTT
clone_size: many
v_call: TRBV5-1
j_call: TRBJ2-3
d_call: TRBD2

cdr3_aa: CASTERGESQPQHF
cdr3_nt: TGTGCCAGCACCGAGAGAGGGGAAAGTCAGCCCCAGCATTTT
clone_size: many
v_call: TRBV28
j_call: TRBJ1-5
d_call: -

cdr3_aa: CASRKREGEDGYYEQYF
cdr3_nt: TGTGCCAGCAGAAAACGGGAGGGAGAGGATGGGTACTACGAGCAGTACTTC
clone_size: many
v_call: TRBV6-1
j_call: TRBJ2-7
d_call: TRBD2

cdr3_aa: CASSPTGSPNTEAFF
cdr3_nt: TGTGCCAGCAGCCCTACAGGTTCCCCGAACACTGAAGCTTTCTTT
clone_size: -
v_call: TRBV6-1
j_call: TRBJ1-1
d_call: -

cdr3_aa: CASSLQGMVDQPQHF
cdr3_nt: TGCGCCAGCAGCCTCCAGGGGATGGTCGATCAGCCCCAGCATTTT
clone_size: few
v_call: TRBV4-1
j_call: TRBJ1-5
d_call: -

cdr3_aa: CASSFGAGISYEQYF
cdr3_nt: TGTGCCAGCAGTTTCGGCGCAGGCATCTCCTACGAGCAGTACTTC
clone_size: many
v_call: TRBV12-3/TRBV12-4
j_call: TRBJ2-7
d_call: -

cdr3_aa: CASSLAGNAEAFF
cdr3_nt: TGCGCCAGCAGCTTGGCGGGGAACGCTGAAGCTTTCTTT
clone_size: many
v_call: TRBV5-1
j_call: TRBJ1-1
d_call: -

cdr3_aa: CASSLSGQGTTEAFF
cdr3_nt: TGCGCCAGCAGCTTGTCGGGACAGGGAACGACTGAAGCTTTCTTT
clone_size: many
v_call: TRBV5-1
j_call: TRBJ1-1
d_call: TRBD1

cdr3_aa: CASRDGEQNTEAFF
cdr3_nt: TGTGCCAGCAGAGACGGTGAGCAGAACACTGAAGCTTTCTTT
clone_size: once
v_call: TRBV28
j_call: TRBJ1-1
d_call: -

cdr3_aa: CASRTPTGEGTEAFF
cdr3_nt: TGTGCCAGCAGAACGCCGACAGGGGAGGGCACTGAAGCTTTCTTT
clone_size: few
v_call: TRBV6-1
j_call: TRBJ1-1
d_call: TRBD1

cdr3_aa: CSVVYGGWDIQYF
cdr3_nt: TGCAGCGTCGTTTATGGGGGGTGGGACATTCAGTACTTC
clone_size: many
v_call: TRBV29-1
j_call: TRBJ2-4
d_call: -

cdr3_aa: CASSPRRVDYEQYF
cdr3_nt: TGTGCCAGCAGCCCCCGGCGGGTAGACTACGAGCAGTACTTC
clone_size: -
v_call: TRBV7-2
j_call: TRBJ2-7
d_call: -

cdr3_aa: CSAGEGTGGYEQYF
cdr3_nt: TGCAGTGCTGGAGAGGGGACAGGGGGCTACGAGCAGTACTTC
clone_size: many
v_call: TRBV20-1
j_call: TRBJ2-7
d_call: TRBD1

cdr3_aa: CATRDPIFAGSYEQYF
cdr3_nt: TGTGCCACCCGGGACCCGATCTTCGCCGGCTCCTACGAGCAGTACTTC
clone_size: many
v_call: TRBV28
j_call: TRBJ2-7
d_call: -

cdr3_aa: CASRAIGTSNSNQPQHF
cdr3_nt: TGTGCCAGTAGGGCCATCGGGACATCTAATAGCAATCAGCCCCAGCATTTT
clone_size: few
v_call: TRBV19
j_call: TRBJ1-5
d_call: -

cdr3_aa: CASSPPPRGIATGELFF
cdr3_nt: TGTGCCAGCAGCCCCCCCCCCCGGGGTATTGCCACCGGGGAGCTGTTTTTT
clone_size: many
v_call: TRBV7-8
j_call: TRBJ2-2
d_call: -

cdr3_aa: CASSIITRGPNQPQHF
cdr3_nt: TGTGCCAGTAGTATCATTACAAGAGGTCCAAATCAGCCCCAGCATTTT
clone_size: few
v_call: TRBV19
j_call: TRBJ1-5
d_call: -

cdr3_aa: CASRGDRANTEAFF
cdr3_nt: TGCGCCAGCAGAGGGGACAGGGCGAACACTGAAGCTTTCTTT
clone_size: medium-sized
v_call: TRBV10-2
j_call: TRBJ1-1
d_call: TRBD1

cdr3_aa: CAGSLGGRAQPQHF
cdr3_nt: TGTGCCGGCAGCTTAGGAGGAAGGGCCCAGCCCCAGCATTTT
clone_size: -
v_call: TRBV7-6
j_call: TRBJ1-5
d_call: -

cdr3_aa: CSAAGPDGDSQPQHF
cdr3_nt: TGCAGTGCCGCTGGGCCTGATGGGGACTCACAGCCCCAGCATTTT
clone_size: many
v_call: TRBV20-1
j_call: TRBJ1-5
d_call: -

cdr3_aa: CASSSGLYSGANVLTF
cdr3_nt: TGCGCCAGCAGCTCGGGACTATACTCTGGGGCCAACGTCCTGACTTTC
clone_size: few
v_call: TRBV5-1
j_call: TRBJ2-6
d_call: TRBD2

cdr3_aa: CSARARRDLPNTGELFF
cdr3_nt: TGCAGTGCTAGAGCGAGGAGGGACTTACCGAACACCGGGGAGCTGTTTTTT
clone_size: many
v_call: TRBV20-1
j_call: TRBJ2-2
d_call: -